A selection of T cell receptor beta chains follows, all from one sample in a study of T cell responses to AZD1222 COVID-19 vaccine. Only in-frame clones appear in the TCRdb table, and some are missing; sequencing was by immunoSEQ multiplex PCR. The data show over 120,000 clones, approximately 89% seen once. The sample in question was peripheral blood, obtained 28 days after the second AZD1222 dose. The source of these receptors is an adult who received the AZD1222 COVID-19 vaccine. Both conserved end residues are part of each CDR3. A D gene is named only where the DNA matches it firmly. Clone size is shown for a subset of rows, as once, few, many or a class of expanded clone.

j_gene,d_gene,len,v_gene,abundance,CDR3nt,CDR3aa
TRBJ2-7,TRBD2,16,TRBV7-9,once,TGTGCCAGCAGCTTAGCGCTAGCGGGAAGCTCCTACGAGCAGTACTTC,CASSLALAGSSYEQYF
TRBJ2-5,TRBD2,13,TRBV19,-,TGTGCCAGTAGTACCCGGGAGGGGGAGACCCAGTACTTC,CASSTREGETQYF
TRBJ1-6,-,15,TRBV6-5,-,TGTGCCAGCAGTTACTCAACGGGGGTAACGTCACCCCTCCACTTT,CASSYSTGVTSPLHF
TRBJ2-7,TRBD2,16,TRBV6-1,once,TGTGCCAGCAGTGAAGGGACTAGCGGGAGCTCCTACGAGCAGTACTTC,CASSEGTSGSSYEQYF
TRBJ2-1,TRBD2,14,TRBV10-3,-,TGTGCCACCGTAGGGACTAGCGGGAGAAATGAGCAGTTCTTC,CATVGTSGRNEQFF
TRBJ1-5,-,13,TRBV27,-,TGTGCCAGCAGTTTTTATAGCAATCAGCCCCAGCATTTT,CASSFYSNQPQHF
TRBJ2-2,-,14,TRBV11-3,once,TGTGCCAGCAGCTCTACCGAGTCCACCGGGGAGCTGTTTTTT,CASSSTESTGELFF
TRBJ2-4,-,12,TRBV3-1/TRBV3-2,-,TGTGCCAGCAGCTGGGGACGTAACATTCAGTACTTC,CASSWGRNIQYF
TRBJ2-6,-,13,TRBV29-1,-,TGCAGCGTTACTGGGTCTGGGGCCAACGTCCTGACTTTC,CSVTGSGANVLTF
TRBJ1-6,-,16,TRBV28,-,TGTGCCAGCAGTTTATGGTCCGGGTCTTATAATTCACCCCTCCACTTT,CASSLWSGSYNSPLHF
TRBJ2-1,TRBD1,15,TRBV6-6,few,TGTGCCAGCAGCCCCGGACAGGGGAAGGGGAATGAGCAGTTCTTC,CASSPGQGKGNEQFF
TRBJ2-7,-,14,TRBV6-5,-,TGTGCCAGCAGGAAAACCCGGACTTACTACGAGCAGTACTTC,CASRKTRTYYEQYF
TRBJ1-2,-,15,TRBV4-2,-,TGTGCCAGCAGCCAAGACCGAGGGATGGGCTATGGCTACACCTTC,CASSQDRGMGYGYTF
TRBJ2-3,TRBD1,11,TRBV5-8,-,TGCGGGACAGGTGGCACAGATACGCAGTATTTT,CGTGGTDTQYF
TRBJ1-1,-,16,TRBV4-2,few,TGTGCCAGCAGCCAAGATCTGAGGGTTGGGAACACTGAAGCTTTCTTT,CASSQDLRVGNTEAFF
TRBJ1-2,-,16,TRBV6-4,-,TGTGCCAGCAGTGACTCAGGGGGTTCCGACGTCTCTAGCTACACCTTC,CASSDSGGSDVSSYTF
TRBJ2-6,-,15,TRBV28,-,TGTGCCAGCAGTTTATCCCTCTCTGGGGCCAACGTCCTGACTTTC,CASSLSLSGANVLTF
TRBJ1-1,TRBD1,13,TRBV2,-,TGTGCCAGCAGTGCACAGGGGACCACTGAAGCTTTCTTT,CASSAQGTTEAFF
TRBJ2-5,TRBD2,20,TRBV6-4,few,TGTGCCAGCCCTAAATCCGGGACTAGCGGGAGGTTTACCAACGAAGAGACCCAGTACTTC,CASPKSGTSGRFTNEETQYF
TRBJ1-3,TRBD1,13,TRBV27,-,TGTGCCAGCAGGCCACAGGGGGGAAACACCATATATTTT,CASRPQGGNTIYF
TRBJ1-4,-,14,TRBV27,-,TGTGCCAGCAGTTCCGTTGCAACTAATGAAAAACTGTTTTTT,CASSSVATNEKLFF
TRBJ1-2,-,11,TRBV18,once,TGTGCCAGCTCATCCGATTATGGCTACACCTTC,CASSSDYGYTF
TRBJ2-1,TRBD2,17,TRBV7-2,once,TGTGCCAGCAGCTTAGATGGGGCGGGAGTGAACTACAATGAGCAGTTCTTC,CASSLDGAGVNYNEQFF
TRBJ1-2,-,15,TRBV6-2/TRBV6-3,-,TGTGCCAGCCGCCGAGAGACAGCCCCTAACTATGGCTACACCTTC,CASRRETAPNYGYTF
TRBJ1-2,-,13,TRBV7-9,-,TGTGCCAGCAGCTTGGGGCAGTACTATGGCTACACCTTC,CASSLGQYYGYTF
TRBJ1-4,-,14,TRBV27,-,TGTGCCAGCAGTTTCGTGGGGTATAATGAAAAACTGTTTTTT,CASSFVGYNEKLFF
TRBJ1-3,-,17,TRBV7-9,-,TGTGCCAGCAGCTTAGAGCGGGAGCGGATGGGAGGAAACACCATATATTTT,CASSLERERMGGNTIYF
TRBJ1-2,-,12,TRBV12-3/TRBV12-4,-,TGTGCCAGCAGTCGACAGGAGGGGGGCTACACCTTC,CASSRQEGGYTF
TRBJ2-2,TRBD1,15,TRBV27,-,TGTGCCAGCAGTTTAAGTACAGGGGGAACCGGGGAGCTGTTTTTT,CASSLSTGGTGELFF
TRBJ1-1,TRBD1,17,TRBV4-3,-,TGCGCCAGCAGCCAAGATTGGGGACAGGGTAGGGGGACTGAAGCTTTCTTT,CASSQDWGQGRGTEAFF
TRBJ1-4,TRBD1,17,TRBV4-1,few,TGCGCCAGCAGCCAGTCTGGTGGGGGACAGGGGTATGAAAAACTGTTTTTT,CASSQSGGGQGYEKLFF
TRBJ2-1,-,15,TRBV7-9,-,TGTGCCAGCAGCTTGAAGGGAGGCTCCTACAATGAGCAGTTCTTC,CASSLKGGSYNEQFF
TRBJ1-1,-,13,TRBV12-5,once,TGTGCTAGTGCCCTGCGGTTGGACACTGAAGCTTTCTTT,CASALRLDTEAFF
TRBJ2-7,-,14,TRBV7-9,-,TGTGCCAGCAGCCCGCCCAGCCCGTCCTACGAGCAGTACTTC,CASSPPSPSYEQYF
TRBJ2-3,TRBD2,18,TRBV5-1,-,TGCGCCAGCAGCCATACTAGCGGGAGGCCCCGCAGCACAGATACGCAGTATTTT,CASSHTSGRPRSTDTQYF
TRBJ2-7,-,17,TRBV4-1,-,TGCGCCAGCAGCCAGTCCGACGGGTTCCTCTACGTCTACGAGCAGTACTTC,CASSQSDGFLYVYEQYF
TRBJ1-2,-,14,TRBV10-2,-,TGCGCCAGCAGTGAAGTCGGCGGCTACTATGGCTACACCTTC,CASSEVGGYYGYTF
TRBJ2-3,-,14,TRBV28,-,TGTGCCAGCAGCTCGATGTTGGGCACAGATACGCAGTATTTT,CASSSMLGTDTQYF
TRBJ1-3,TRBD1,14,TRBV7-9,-,TGTGCCAGCAGCCCGACAGGGGATGGAAACACCATATATTTT,CASSPTGDGNTIYF
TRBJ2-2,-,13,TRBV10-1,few,TGCGCCAGCAGTGACAGGGACACCGGGGAGCTGTTTTTT,CASSDRDTGELFF
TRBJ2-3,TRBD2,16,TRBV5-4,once,TGTGCCAGCAGCTTAGAGCGGGAGGCTGCCACAGATACGCAGTATTTT,CASSLEREAATDTQYF
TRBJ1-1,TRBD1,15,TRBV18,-,TGTGCCAGCTCACCACCGAACAGGGGAAACACTGAAGCTTTCTTT,CASSPPNRGNTEAFF
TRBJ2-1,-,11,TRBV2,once,TGTGCCAGCAGTGAAATGGGAGAGCAGTTCTTC,CASSEMGEQFF
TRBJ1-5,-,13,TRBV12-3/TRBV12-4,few,TGTGCCAGCAGCCAAAACACTTATCAGCCCCAGCATTTT,CASSQNTYQPQHF
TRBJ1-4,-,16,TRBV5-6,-,TGTGCCAGCAGCGTACTCCACGGATCCCAGAGGGAAAAACTGTTTTTT,CASSVLHGSQREKLFF
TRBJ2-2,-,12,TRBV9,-,TGTGCCAGCAGCGTTGTATCCGGGGAGCTGTTTTTT,CASSVVSGELFF
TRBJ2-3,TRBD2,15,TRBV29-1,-,TGCAGCGTTGGGACTAGCGGGAGTTTAACAGATACGCAGTATTTT,CSVGTSGSLTDTQYF
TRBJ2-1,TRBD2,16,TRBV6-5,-,TGTGCCAGCAGTTCCTCGACTAGCAGCTCCTACAATGAGCAGTTCTTC,CASSSSTSSSYNEQFF
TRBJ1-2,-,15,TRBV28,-,TGTGCCAGCAGTACTCAGGGAAGTGGGTTCTATGGCTACACCTTC,CASSTQGSGFYGYTF
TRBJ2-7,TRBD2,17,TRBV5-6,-,TGTGCCAGCAGCTTGTGGGGGGGGAGGGCCCCTTCCTACGAGCAGTACTTC,CASSLWGGRAPSYEQYF
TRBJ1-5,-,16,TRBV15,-,TGTGCCACCAGCAGAGATCAGTCGGTGGGCAATCAGCCCCAGCATTTT,CATSRDQSVGNQPQHF